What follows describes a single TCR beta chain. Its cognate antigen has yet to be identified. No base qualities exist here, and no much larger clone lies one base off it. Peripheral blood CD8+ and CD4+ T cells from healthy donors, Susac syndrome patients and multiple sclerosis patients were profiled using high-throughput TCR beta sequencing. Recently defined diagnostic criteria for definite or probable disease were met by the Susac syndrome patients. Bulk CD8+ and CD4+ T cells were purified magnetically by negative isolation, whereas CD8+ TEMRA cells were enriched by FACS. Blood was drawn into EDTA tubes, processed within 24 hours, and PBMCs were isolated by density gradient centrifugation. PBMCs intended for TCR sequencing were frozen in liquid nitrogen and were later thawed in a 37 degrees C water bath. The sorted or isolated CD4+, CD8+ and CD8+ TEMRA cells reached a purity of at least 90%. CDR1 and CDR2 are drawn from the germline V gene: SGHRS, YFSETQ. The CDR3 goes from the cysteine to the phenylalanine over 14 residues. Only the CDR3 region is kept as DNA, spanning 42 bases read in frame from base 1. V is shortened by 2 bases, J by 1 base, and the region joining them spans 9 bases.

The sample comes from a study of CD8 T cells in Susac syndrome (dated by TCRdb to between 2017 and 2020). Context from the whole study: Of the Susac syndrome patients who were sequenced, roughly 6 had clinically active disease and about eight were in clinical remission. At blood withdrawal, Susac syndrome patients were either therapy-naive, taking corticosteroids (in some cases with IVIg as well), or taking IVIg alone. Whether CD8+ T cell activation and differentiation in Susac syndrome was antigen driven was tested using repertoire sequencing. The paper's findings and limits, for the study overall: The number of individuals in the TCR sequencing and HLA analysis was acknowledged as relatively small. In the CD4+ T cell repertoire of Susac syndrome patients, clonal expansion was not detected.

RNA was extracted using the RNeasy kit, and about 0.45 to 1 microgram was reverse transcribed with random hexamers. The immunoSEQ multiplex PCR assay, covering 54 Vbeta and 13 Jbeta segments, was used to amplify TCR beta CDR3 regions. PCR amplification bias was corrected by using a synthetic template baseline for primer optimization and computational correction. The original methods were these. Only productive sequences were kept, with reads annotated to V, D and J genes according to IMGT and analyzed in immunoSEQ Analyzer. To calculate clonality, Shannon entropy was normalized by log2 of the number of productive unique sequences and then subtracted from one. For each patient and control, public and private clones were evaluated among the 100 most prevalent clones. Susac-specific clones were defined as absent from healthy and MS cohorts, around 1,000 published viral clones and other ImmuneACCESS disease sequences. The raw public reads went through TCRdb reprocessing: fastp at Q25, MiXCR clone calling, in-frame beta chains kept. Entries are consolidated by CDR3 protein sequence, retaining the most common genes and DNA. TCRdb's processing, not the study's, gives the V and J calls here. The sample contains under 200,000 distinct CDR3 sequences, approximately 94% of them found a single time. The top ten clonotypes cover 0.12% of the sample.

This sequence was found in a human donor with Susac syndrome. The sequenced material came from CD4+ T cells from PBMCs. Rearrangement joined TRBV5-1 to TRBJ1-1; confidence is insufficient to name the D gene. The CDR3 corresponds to CASSFEGRNTEAFF. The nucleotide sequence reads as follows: TGCGCCAGCAGCTTCGAGGGTAGGAACACTGAAGCTTTCTTT.